This is a list of T cell receptor beta chains from one sample in a study of regulatory T cells in long-lasting Graves disease. TCRdb re-called the multiplex PCR reads with MiXCR, one entry per CDR3 protein. The data show over 450,000 distinct CDR3 sequences, with around 12% seen just once and approximately 9.6% held by the top ten. This sample was shared with a second study, whose subject was T cells in Graves' hyperthyroidism and ophthalmopathy.

The material sequenced was peripheral blood mononuclear cells (PBMCs), taken at new diagnosis, from a patient treated with antithyroid drugs. These receptors all come from a woman in her 30s with Graves disease. CDR3s include the opening cysteine and the closing phenylalanine or tryptophan. The D gene is left open where the match is weak. The size entry is marked missing in some rows and otherwise reads once, few, many or a size class.

>.|TRBJ2-1|TRBV20-1|.
TGCGCCTGGGAAAACAATGAGCAGTTCTTC
CAWENNEQFF
>many|TRBJ1-6|TRBV3-1|TRBD1
TGTGCCAGCAGCCCCCGGGACAGGAGGAATTCACCCCTCCACTTT
CASSPRDRRNSPLHF
>many|TRBJ2-1|TRBV18|TRBD2
TGTGCCAGCTCACCAATAGCGGGAGGGTTCTACAATGAGCAGTTCTTC
CASSPIAGGFYNEQFF
>many|TRBJ2-5|TRBV7-2|TRBD2
TGTGCCAGCAGCCCGCCCGGACTAGCTACTCAAGAGACCCAGTACTTC
CASSPPGLATQETQYF
>few|TRBJ2-7|TRBV4-2|.
TGTGCCAGCAGCCAATATAGGGGGGCGCCGTACGAGCAGTACTTC
CASSQYRGAPYEQYF
>many|TRBJ2-5|TRBV3-1|.
TGTGCCAGCAGCCAAGCCCCATTTTACGAGACCCAGTACTTC
CASSQAPFYETQYF
>.|TRBJ2-1|TRBV28|TRBD2
TGTGCCAGTAAACTCGGACTAGCGGAGTACGTGAGGGCCAATGAGCGGTTCTTC
CASKLGLAEYVRANERFF
>.|TRBJ1-4|TRBV15|TRBD1
TGTGCCACCAGCAGGACAGGGTTGTCGGCTAATGAAAAACTGTTTTTT
CATSRTGLSANEKLFF
>many|TRBJ2-1|TRBV6-2/TRBV6-3|TRBD2
TGTGCCAGCAGCAACAGAGCGGGAGGGCGCAATGAGCAGTTCTTC
CASSNRAGGRNEQFF
>many|TRBJ1-5|TRBV30|.
TGTGCCTGGAGTAGGGAGACTCACAATCAGCCCCAGCATTTT
CAWSRETHNQPQHF
>many|TRBJ1-1|TRBV2|.
TGTGCCAGCATATTACAGGAAGCACTCAGTAGTGAAGCTTTCTTT
CASILQEALSSEAFF
>.|TRBJ2-3|TRBV7-9|.
TGTGCCAGCAGCTTCTTGGGGGCCTCGACAGATACGCAGTATTTT
CASSFLGASTDTQYF
>many|TRBJ1-1|TRBV15|.
TGTGCCACCAGCCAGGACAGTCACACTGAAGCTTTCTTT
CATSQDSHTEAFF
>many|TRBJ1-5|TRBV19|.
TGTGCCAGTAGTATAGATCGGGGAGGACCCCAGCATTTT
CASSIDRGGPQHF
>many|TRBJ1-4|TRBV7-2|TRBD1
TGTGCCAGCAGCGCTGACAGGGGCGAAAAACTGTTTTTT
CASSADRGEKLFF
>.|TRBJ2-1|TRBV11-2|.
TGTGCCAGCAGCAACGTACATGATCAGTGCTTC
CASSNVHDQCF
>.|TRBJ2-5|TRBV9|TRBD2
TGTGCCAGCAGCAGGACTAGCGGGAGGGCCCAAGGGACCCAGTACTTC
CASSRTSGRAQGTQYF
>few|TRBJ2-7|TRBV7-2|TRBD2
TGTGCCAGCAGCTCCGGACTAGCGGGAACTGTGGGAGAGCAGTACTTC
CASSSGLAGTVGEQYF
>many|TRBJ2-2|TRBV29-1|.
TGCAGCGGGAAAGCGACTTTTGACACCGGGGAGCTGTTTTTT
CSGKATFDTGELFF
>many|TRBJ2-7|TRBV29-1|.
TGCAGCGTTGAAGCCTGGTCGGACGGATCGTTCGAGCAGTACTTC
CSVEAWSDGSFEQYF
>many|TRBJ1-1|TRBV15|.
TGTGCCACCAGCAGAGACGGGGCCCGGGACACTGAAGCTTTCTTT
CATSRDGARDTEAFF
>many|TRBJ2-3|TRBV2|.
TGTGCCAGCAGAAATCGCACGCTTAATCGGTTGTCCCCGGGGCCGCGGACAGATACGCAGTATTTT
CASRNRTLNRLSPGPRTDTQYF
>many|TRBJ2-1|TRBV2|TRBD2
TGTGCCAGCAGTGATTGGGGCGGGAGGCCCTACAATGAGCAGTTCTTC
CASSDWGGRPYNEQFF
>many|TRBJ2-7|TRBV7-9|.
TGTGCCAGCAGCCCACTACCCCGTCGGAACAGGGACCACGAGCAGTACTTC
CASSPLPRRNRDHEQYF
>.|TRBJ2-7|TRBV5-1|.
TGCGCCAGCAGCCCGTGGACCGATTCTCTTGAGCAGTACTTC
CASSPWTDSLEQYF
>many|TRBJ2-5|TRBV20-1|.
TGCAGTGGGACGGGGAGCGGGTGGCAAGAGACCCAGTACTTC
CSGTGSGWQETQYF
>.|TRBJ1-6|TRBV7-3|.
TGTGCCAGCAGCTCCATGGGGGTCGGTTCACCCCTCCACTTT
CASSSMGVGSPLHF
>many|TRBJ2-7|TRBV28|TRBD2
TGTGCCAGCAGCCGTAGACTAGCGGGAGGCTACGAGCAGTACTTC
CASSRRLAGGYEQYF
>many|TRBJ1-1|TRBV5-1|.
TGCGCCAGCAGCTCAACAGGGCTTACTGAAGCTTTCTTT
CASSSTGLTEAFF
>few|TRBJ2-3|TRBV10-1|TRBD1
TGCGCCAGCAGTTCGCAGGGGGCCGCAGATACGCAGTATTTT
CASSSQGAADTQYF
>many|TRBJ2-7|TRBV11-2|TRBD1
TGTGCCAGCAGCTGGGACAGGACAAGTTCCTACGAGCAGTACTTC
CASSWDRTSSYEQYF
>few|TRBJ1-1|TRBV19|.
TGTGCCAGTGGGACGGGGAGAACTGAAGCTTTCTTT
CASGTGRTEAFF
>many|TRBJ1-1|TRBV30|TRBD1
TGTGCCTGGGCTACAGGGGGTCCTGAAGCTTTCTTT
CAWATGGPEAFF
>few|TRBJ2-2|TRBV5-6|.
TGTGCCAGCAGCTTTGAAGGACCGAACACCGGGGAGCTGTTTTTT
CASSFEGPNTGELFF
>many|TRBJ2-7|TRBV2|.
TGTGCCAGCCCAAATGGTATTGGGGTTCGGTACGAGCAGTACTTC
CASPNGIGVRYEQYF
>few|TRBJ2-7|TRBV18|.
TGTGCCAGCTCACCAAGTACACTCTCCTACGAGCAGTACTTC
CASSPSTLSYEQYF
>many|TRBJ1-5|TRBV15|.
TGTGCCACCAGTCCGAGTGCCAGAGGGGGCAATCAGCCCCAGCATTTT
CATSPSARGGNQPQHF
>.|TRBJ2-2|TRBV25-1|TRBD1
TGTGCCAGCAGTGGTCGACAGGGGAGTGGCACCGGGGAGCTGTTTTTT
CASSGRQGSGTGELFF
>many|TRBJ2-7|TRBV28|.
TGTGCCAGCAGGGTGGACAGTTACGAGCAGTACTTC
CASRVDSYEQYF
>many|TRBJ2-1|TRBV3-1|TRBD2
TGTGCCAGCAGCCAAGAAGGCCTAGCGGGAGAGGTGTCCTACAATGAGCAGTTCTTC
CASSQEGLAGEVSYNEQFF
>many|TRBJ1-5|TRBV5-5|.
TGTGCCAGCAGCTTGGGGCCGAGTAGCAATCAGCCCCAGCATTTT
CASSLGPSSNQPQHF
>few|TRBJ2-1|TRBV12-3/TRBV12-4|.
TGTGCCAGCAGTACGAACGATGAGCAGTTCTTC
CASSTNDEQFF
>many|TRBJ2-1|TRBV4-1|.
TGCGCCAGCAGCCAACTTTATAATGATGAGCAGTTCTTC
CASSQLYNDEQFF
>.|TRBJ2-7|TRBV4-1|TRBD1
TGCGCCAGCAGCCAGACTGACAGGGCGGGCGGGCAGTACTTC
CASSQTDRAGGQYF
>.|TRBJ2-7|TRBV9|TRBD1
TGTGCCAGCAGCCCCAGGATCGAGACAGGGAACAAAGACGAGCAGTACTTC
CASSPRIETGNKDEQYF
>many|TRBJ2-1|TRBV7-3|.
TGTGCCAGCAGCCCCTACCTCCGGGAGAGGTCCTACAATGAGCAGTTCTTC
CASSPYLRERSYNEQFF
>many|TRBJ2-5|TRBV12-3/TRBV12-4|.
TGTGCCAGCAGTTTTGGGCAGGGATCTACCCAGTACTTC
CASSFGQGSTQYF
>.|TRBJ2-1|TRBV5-1|.
TGCGCCAGCAGCTTGGGAAGCGGACTGTACAATGAGCAGTTCTTC
CASSLGSGLYNEQFF
>many|TRBJ2-3|TRBV27|.
TGTGCCAGCATCATCGGTAGTACGCAGTATTTT
CASIIGSTQYF
>.|TRBJ2-2|TRBV20-1|.
TGCAGTGCTACCCCGGGACGGGGCGGCACCGGGGAGCTGTTTTTT
CSATPGRGGTGELFF
>many|TRBJ2-7|TRBV10-3|.
TGTGCCATCAGGGGGGGGCGGGTGCTGCTGGAGCAGTACTTC
CAIRGGRVLLEQYF
>.|TRBJ2-5|TRBV7-2|.
TGTGCCAGCAGCTTGGTACCGTTAAGTTCGGAGACCCAGTACTTC
CASSLVPLSSETQYF
>.|TRBJ2-5|TRBV11-2|.
TGTGCCAGCAGCTTCTCTTTTCTTGGACCCCCACGGTTGAAGACCCAGTACTTC
CASSFSFLGPPRLKTQYF
>many|TRBJ2-1|TRBV2|TRBD2
TGTGCCAGCACTAGCGGGCTATACAATGAGCAGTTCTTC
CASTSGLYNEQFF
>many|TRBJ2-3|TRBV28|.
TGTGCCAGCGACGACCGCGGCTTTCGTTATCGCCGCACAGATACGCAGTATTTT
CASDDRGFRYRRTDTQYF
>many|TRBJ2-1|TRBV2|TRBD2
TGTGCCAGCTCAACGCCGGGACTAGCGGGAGGTAATGAGCAGTTCTTC
CASSTPGLAGGNEQFF
>many|TRBJ2-3|TRBV11-2|TRBD2
TGTGCCAGCAGCTTAGAAGGATCGGCGGGAGCAGATACGCAGTATTTT
CASSLEGSAGADTQYF
>.|TRBJ1-2|TRBV18|TRBD1
TGTGCCAGCTCACCCCTGCCGGAGACAGGGTCTTTTAACTATGGCTACACCTTC
CASSPLPETGSFNYGYTF
>few|TRBJ1-1|TRBV10-2|.
TGCGCCAGCAGTGCCCTCGGTGGGGGCGCCAGCGTTTCAGGTGAAGCTTTCTTT
CASSALGGGASVSGEAFF